These 32 T cell receptor beta chains originate from one sample sequenced in a study of shared clonotypes between healthy human individuals. Profiling relied on immunoSEQ multiplex PCR, and the TCRdb table lists in-frame clones only, not all of them. The profile shows under 1,100,000 clones, about 70% of them singletons. The sequencing input was memory CD4+ T cells sorted from blood. The subset denotes: CD45RA-negative fraction. All receptors come from a man younger than 35 in good health.

The chain links TRBV6-5 to TRBJ2-5; 9 bases agree with TRBD1. V gave up 6 bases and J gave up 5 bases; unmatched junction bases: 7. The CDR3 extends over 14 amino acids. Germline V gene lookup returns CDR1 MNHEY and CDR2 SVGAGI. DNA of the CDR3: TGTGCCAGCAGAACACCGGGACAGGGTGAGACCCAGTACTTC. It translates to CASRTPGQGETQYF.

The rearrangement joins TRBV20-1 to TRBJ2-7, with D uncertain. Germline-derived CDR1 and CDR2 are DFQATT and SNEGSKA (reference sequence). This CDR3 comprises 11 residues. Trimming shortened V by 5 bases and J by 0 bases, and 5 bases separated the two germline ends. The chain's CDR3 is CSAQHSYEQYF. CDR3 in DNA: TGCAGTGCTCAACACTCCTACGAGCAGTACTTC.

J is TRBJ1-1 and V is TRBV6-4, with D tentatively TRBD1 (5 bases). V was shortened by 4 bases and J by 4 bases, with 16 bases between the two germline ends. The CDR3 totals 15 residues. Germline assignment: CDR1 MRHNA and CDR2 SNTAGT. CDR3 residues: CASSASRGAGTEAFF. CDR3 coding DNA: TGTGCCAGCAGTGCCTCGAGGGGCGCCGGCACTGAAGCTTTCTTT.

The genes are TRBV25-1 and TRBJ2-2; no clear D gene. This CDR3 has 16 amino acids. V lost 2 bases to trimming and J lost 4 bases, with 14 bases between them. Looked up from germline, CDR1 is MGHDK and CDR2 is SYGVNS. CDR3: CASSEVGRSGTGELFF. As DNA, the CDR3 is TGTGCCAGCAGTGAAGTTGGCCGGTCGGGCACCGGGGAGCTGTTTTTT.

The chain has TRBV4-3 and TRBJ1-2, with no clear D. Germline CDR1 and CDR2: LGHNA and YSLEER. The CDR3 spans 13 residues. V gave up 3 bases and J gave up 4 bases, with 9 bases separating them. The CDR3 loop reads CASSHSGSYGYTF. The DNA of the CDR3 is TGCGCCAGCAGCCATTCGGGGAGCTATGGCTACACCTTC.

This chain links TRBV2 with TRBJ1-3; TRBD1 agrees at 8 bases. J gave up 2 bases and V 6 bases, and 3 bases lay outside the gene matches. This CDR3 has 14 residues. Germline values: CDR1 SNHLY, CDR2 FYNNEI. The DNA of the CDR3 is TGTGCCAGCAGGGTCAGGGGGCCTGGAAACACCATATATTTT. Encoded protein: CASRVRGPGNTIYF.

V is TRBV9 and J is TRBJ2-3; 8 nucleotides match TRBD2. Germline values: CDR1 SGDLS, CDR2 YYNGEE. With V trimmed by 4 bases and J by 4 bases, 14 bases remained unmatched. This CDR3 has 17 residues. The CDR3 sequence is CASSPRGPGGGADTQYF. The CDR3, as DNA: TGTGCCAGCAGCCCCAGGGGCCCGGGAGGGGGGGCAGATACGCAGTATTTT.

This clone was seen a single time. The CDR3 protein is CATSRIAGGPGTQYF. CDR3 nucleotides: TGTGCCACCAGCAGAATAGCGGGGGGACCTGGGACCCAGTACTTC. The V gene is TRBV15, the J gene TRBJ2-5; 10 bases map to TRBD2. The germline gives CDR1 LNHNV, CDR2 YYDKDF (reference sequence). V trimming: 2 bases; J trimming: 7 bases; junction bases outside the gene matches: 7. This CDR3 comprises 15 residues.

This rearrangement joins TRBV11-2 to TRBJ2-2; the D call may be TRBD1 or TRBD2 (5 bases each). Germline V gives CDR1 SGHAT, CDR2 FQNNGV. With 5 bases removed from V and 4 bases from J, the gap between germline ends came to 8 bases. This CDR3 contains 13 residues. DNA for the CDR3: TGTGCCAGCAGCCTGGGGACCACCGGGGAGCTGTTTTTT. It encodes CASSLGTTGELFF.

This chain uses TRBV5-1 with TRBJ2-2, with 7 nucleotides matching TRBD1. V lost 0 bases to trimming and J lost 2 bases; unmatched junction nucleotides: 4. This CDR3 contains 16 residues. Germline CDR1 and CDR2: SGHRS and YFSETQ. CDR3 region: CASSLGGTANTGELFF. As DNA, the CDR3 is TGCGCCAGCAGCTTGGGAGGGACAGCAAACACCGGGGAGCTGTTTTTT.

The rearrangement links TRBV28 to TRBJ1-2; unclear D gene. V was pared by 3 bases and J by 6 bases, with 5 bases between. The CDR3 is made up of 11 amino acids. Germline loops: CDR1 MDHEN, CDR2 SYDVKM. CDR3 sequence reads: CASSFSDGYTF. CDR3 DNA: TGTGCCAGCAGTTTTTCGGATGGCTACACCTTC.

The V call is TRBV21-1, the J call TRBJ1-4. TRBV21-1 has pseudogene status. This CDR3 has 11 amino acids. CDR3 in amino acids: CASSKFEKLFF. The CDR3 DNA follows: TGTGCCAGCAGCAAATTTGAAAAACTGTTTTTT.

This chain joins TRBV4-1 and TRBJ1-6; D not certain. The CDR3 spans 17 residues. Germline CDR1 is MGHRA and CDR2 is YSYEKL. Trimming took 2 bases from V and 0 from J, leaving 11 bases between them. The CDR3 loop reads CASSQSQESSYNSPLHF. The CDR3 DNA is TGCGCCAGCAGCCAATCCCAGGAGAGCTCCTATAATTCACCCCTCCACTTT.

This chain uses TRBV28 with TRBJ2-7; D perhaps matches TRBD1 (6 bases). In germline, CDR1 is MDHEN, CDR2 SYDVKM. Trimming stripped 7 bases from V and 0 bases from J, with 19 bases between. The CDR3 has 16 residues. The CDR3 loop is CASNPAGGGNSYEQYF. Here the CDR3 DNA reads TGTGCCAGCAACCCCGCTGGGGGCGGAAACTCCTACGAGCAGTACTTC.

This clone has just a few counts. This rearrangement joins TRBV10-1 to TRBJ2-2; 9 bases agree with TRBD1. The CDR3 is made up of 14 amino acids. The junction had 3 bases not matched to a gene; V was cut back by 9 bases and J by 1 base. Per germline, CDR1 WNHNN and CDR2 SYGVQD (reference sequence). In nucleotides, the CDR3 is TGCGCCAGTTCGGACAGGGGGAACACCGGGGAGCTGTTTTTT. Translated: CASSDRGNTGELFF.

This chain connects TRBV30 to TRBJ2-2; D gene ambiguous. Germline assignment: CDR1 GTSNPN and CDR2 SVGIG (reference sequence). The germline V and J ends were trimmed by 2 bases and 6 bases, with 4 bases remaining between them. This CDR3 has 11 residues. The CDR3 DNA reads TGTGCCTGGAGTCTAGCCGGGGAGCTGTTTTTT. This codes for CAWSLAGELFF.

The genes are TRBV7-9 and TRBJ2-7; tentative D call: TRBD1 (6 bases). Trimming stripped 5 bases from V and 6 bases from J, with 14 bases between. In germline, CDR1 is SEHNR, CDR2 FQNEAQ (reference sequence). This CDR3 region has 13 residues. As DNA, the CDR3 is TGTGCCAGCAGCCGCACAGGGATAGGCGAGCAGTACTTC. This encodes CASSRTGIGEQYF.

A few counts support this clone. This chain links TRBV9 with TRBJ1-6; no firm D call. The germline CDR1 and CDR2 sequences are SGDLS and YYNGEE. The CDR3 sequence is 13 residues long. The V and J ends lost 5 bases and 6 bases respectively, with 9 bases between them. In DNA form, the CDR3 reads TGTGCCAGCAGTAAGGGCATTAATTCACCCCTCCACTTT. It translates to CASSKGINSPLHF. The full variable domain, rest sourced from reference TRBV9 and TRBJ1-6, is DSGVTQTPKHLITATGQRVTLRCSPRSGDLSVYWYQQSLDQGLQFLIQYYNGEERAKGNILERFSAQQFPDLHSELNLSSLELGDSALYFCASSKGINSPLHFGNGTRLTVT.

With respect to this clone: A far more abundant clone sits one base away, making this likely a read error. The gene calls are TRBV10-1 and TRBJ2-7, with D perhaps matching TRBD1 or TRBD2 (6 bases each). Germline V gene sequence: CDR1 WNHNN, CDR2 SYGVQD (reference sequence). Trimming removed 5 bases from V and 9 bases from J, with 17 bases in between. The CDR3 covers 13 residues. The CDR3 protein is CASSTGGHRGQYF. In nucleotides, the CDR3 is TGCGCCAGCAGTACTGGGGGGCATCGGGGGCAGTACTTC.

CDR3 sequence: CASRVDRAYEKLFF. DNA of the CDR3: TGTGCCAGCAGGGTGGACAGGGCCTATGAAAAACTGTTTTTT. J is TRBJ1-4 and V is TRBV6-6; TRBD1 aligns across 8 bases. The CDR3 is 14 residues long. The V and J ends lost 6 bases and 6 bases, in that order; junction bases with no gene match: 6. Germline V lookup: CDR1 MNHNY, CDR2 SVGAGI (reference sequence).

The V and J genes are TRBV18 and TRBJ2-1; 9 bases are shared with TRBD1. V lost 5 bases, J lost 8 bases, and 13 bases stayed unmatched. CDR1 is KGHSH and CDR2 is LQKENI in the germline V gene. This CDR3 has 16 residues. In nucleotides, the CDR3 is TGTGCCAGCTCATCCTCCCGGGACAGGGCGGTCGATGAGCAGTTCTTC. Amino acids: CASSSSRDRAVDEQFF. Together with reference TRBV18 and TRBJ2-1, the CDR3 gives the full variable domain: NAGVMQNPRHLVRRRGQEARLRCSPMKGHSHVYWYRQLPEEGLKFMVYLQKENIIDESGMPKERFSAEFPKEGPSILRIQQVVRGDSAAYFCASSSSRDRAVDEQFFGPGTRLTVL.

The genes are TRBV21-1 and TRBJ2-1; the listed D gene, TRBD2, was not tested against the DNA. TRBV21-1 is termed a pseudogene. This CDR3 is built from 13 residues. DNA of the CDR3: TGTGCCGGAGGCCCCAGCTCCTACAATGAGCAGTTCTTC. As protein: CAGGPSSYNEQFF.

Remarks on this clone: The sample contains more than one DNA sequence encoding this CDR3. This chain links TRBV18 with TRBJ1-3; 9 nucleotides align to TRBD1. V lost 3 bases, J lost 4 bases, and 7 bases stayed unmatched. In germline, CDR1 is KGHSH, CDR2 LQKENI. The CDR3 runs 16 residues. The CDR3: CASSPRTGDTGNTIYF. The CDR3 bases are TGTGCCAGCTCACCCAGGACAGGGGATACGGGAAACACCATATATTTT.

This clone has only a few counts. A far larger clone is only one base removed, so a read error is likely. The V call is TRBV7-9, the J call TRBJ2-7, with D hard to call. The CDR3 spans 11 residues. Trimming removed 3 bases from V and 3 bases from J, with 3 bases in between. Germline V gene lookup returns CDR1 SEHNR and CDR2 FQNEAQ (reference sequence). The CDR3 protein is CASSFNYEQYF. Written as DNA, the CDR3 is TGTGCCAGCAGCTTTAACTACGAGCAGTACTTC.

The chain has TRBV9 and TRBJ2-5; either TRBD1 or TRBD2 may supply D (6 bases each). The CDR3 length is 15 residues. The V gene's germline CDR1 is SGDLS and CDR2 YYNGEE. V was pared by 2 bases and J by 7 bases, with 18 bases between. CDR3 region: CASSVEFGGRGTQYF. The CDR3 bases are TGTGCCAGCAGCGTGGAGTTCGGGGGCCGCGGGACCCAGTACTTC.

The chain has TRBV5-8 and TRBJ1-5; no firm D call. There are 15 residues in the CDR3. Germline assignment: CDR1 SGHTS and CDR2 YDEGEE. Trimming took off 5 bases at V and 2 bases at J, with 14 bases between the two ends. CDR3 sequence (DNA): TGTGCCAGCAGTCCCCGGGAGTTCGGCAATCAGCCCCAGCATTTT. Its protein is CASSPREFGNQPQHF.

This clone was counted only a few times. The rearrangement uses TRBV18 and TRBJ2-3; 13 positions agree with TRBD2. The CDR3 sequence is 18 residues long. The junction had 7 bases not matched to a gene; V was cut back by 2 bases and J by 2 bases. Germline CDR1 KGHSH, CDR2 LQKENI. For the CDR3, the DNA is TGTGCCAGCTCACCAACTAGCGGGAGGGCCGGGGCCACAGATACGCAGTATTTT. This encodes CASSPTSGRAGATDTQYF.

The chain recombines TRBV9 with TRBJ1-3; no clear D. Trimming shortened V by 4 bases and J by 4 bases, and 12 bases separated the two germline ends. The CDR3 contains 14 residues. Germline V gene data show CDR1 as SGDLS and CDR2 as YYNGEE. The CDR3, as DNA: TGTGCCAGCAGCCCCCATAGGTCAGGAAACACCATATATTTT. As protein: CASSPHRSGNTIYF.

The V and J genes are TRBV4-1 and TRBJ2-3; 11 bases are shared with TRBD2. V was clipped by 4 bases and J by 9 bases; unmatched bases: 9. This CDR3 spans 15 amino acids. CDR1 and CDR2 from the germline V gene are MGHRA and YSYEKL. The CDR3 is CASSPPSGGPPTQYF. The CDR3 DNA follows: TGCGCCAGCAGCCCACCTAGCGGGGGGCCCCCAACGCAGTATTTT.

This clone has ten or more counts. This CDR3 is also generated by other DNA sequences in the sample. The chain joins TRBV5-1 to TRBJ2-3; the D is unclear. V lost 0 bases and J 0 bases, leaving 5 bases between the germline ends. CDR3 length: 14 residues. The V gene's germline CDR1 is SGHRS and CDR2 YFSETQ. Here the CDR3 reads CASSLVRSTDTQYF. In DNA, the CDR3 is TGCGCCAGCAGCTTGGTCAGGAGCACAGATACGCAGTATTTT.

The chain employs TRBV5-1 and TRBJ1-4; D might be TRBD1 (6 bases). The germline V gene encodes CDR1 SGHRS and CDR2 YFSETQ. V shed 0 bases and J shed 4 bases, with 10 bases lying between them. This CDR3 has 15 amino acids. The CDR3 nucleotides are TGCGCCAGCAGCTTGGGGGGGCAGGTTAATGAAAAACTGTTTTTT. It translates to CASSLGGQVNEKLFF.

This clone was counted a few times. The chain uses TRBV29-1 and TRBJ2-3; D possibly corresponds to TRBD2 (5 bases). V lost 1 base and J 4 bases, leaving 12 bases between the germline ends. Germline loops: CDR1 SQVTM, CDR2 ANQGSEA. This CDR3 region has 14 residues. Written as DNA, the CDR3 is TGCAGCGTTGAAGCCCCTGCCGGGGCAGATACGCAGTATTTT. Translation: CSVEAPAGADTQYF.